These T cell receptor beta chains were read from a single sample in a study of blood T cell repertoires in COVID-19. Generated by immunoSEQ multiplex PCR, the TCRdb table keeps only in-frame clones and is missing some. This sample has roughly 170,000 clones, with approximately 85% found just once. Sequencing input: peripheral blood. Every receptor here comes from a man in his forties who had recovered from COVID-19. The CDR3 runs from the conserved cysteine through the conserved F or W. D genes are given only for firm matches. Not every row has a clone size; where given, it reads once, few, many or a size class.

D: .; V: TRBV2; size: .; J: TRBJ2-7; length: 13; DNA: TGTGCCAGCAGTGCAGTACAGGGCTACGAGCAGTACTTC; CDR3: CASSAVQGYEQYF
D: .; V: TRBV5-4; size: .; J: TRBJ2-2; length: 15; DNA: TGTGCCAGCAGCTTGGTCGGGGGTACCACCGGGGAGCTGTTTTTT; CDR3: CASSLVGGTTGELFF
D: .; V: TRBV7-9; size: .; J: TRBJ2-7; length: 12; DNA: TGTGCCAGCAGCTTAACGGGCTACGAGCAGTACTTC; CDR3: CASSLTGYEQYF
D: .; V: TRBV13; size: .; J: TRBJ1-2; length: 13; DNA: TGTGCCAGCAGGGGGGCGTGGGACTATGGCTACACCTTC; CDR3: CASRGAWDYGYTF
D: TRBD2; V: TRBV9; size: .; J: TRBJ2-1; length: 15; DNA: TGTGCCAGCAGCGCGGGACTAGATGAGTACAATGAGCAGTTCTTC; CDR3: CASSAGLDEYNEQFF
D: TRBD2; V: TRBV30; size: .; J: TRBJ2-1; length: 17; DNA: TGTGCCTGGAGTGGATCGGGACTAGCGGGAGGGGACAATGAGCAGTTCTTC; CDR3: CAWSGSGLAGGDNEQFF
D: TRBD2; V: TRBV7-9; size: .; J: TRBJ2-1; length: 15; DNA: TGTGCCAGCAGCCCCCGGGACTATTCTTACAATGAGCAGTTCTTC; CDR3: CASSPRDYSYNEQFF
D: .; V: TRBV6-5; size: .; J: TRBJ2-7; length: 14; DNA: TGTGCCAGCACTGCAGGGGAACCCTCCTACGAGCAGTACTTC; CDR3: CASTAGEPSYEQYF
D: .; V: TRBV9; size: .; J: TRBJ2-5; length: 15; DNA: TGTGCCAGCAGCGTAGAATACCGCCTATCGGAGACCCAGTACTTC; CDR3: CASSVEYRLSETQYF
D: .; V: TRBV30; size: .; J: TRBJ1-2; length: 14; DNA: TGTGCCTGGAGTTCCCCCGGGACTATCTATGGCTACACCTTC; CDR3: CAWSSPGTIYGYTF
D: .; V: TRBV5-1; size: .; J: TRBJ2-1; length: 15; DNA: TGCGCCAGCAGCTTGAGTCCCCTCCTAGCTATTGAGCAGTTCTTC; CDR3: CASSLSPLLAIEQFF
D: TRBD2; V: TRBV28; size: .; J: TRBJ2-3; length: 17; DNA: TGTGCCAGCAGTTTAATAGGACTAGCGGGAGCTACGGATACGCAGTATTTT; CDR3: CASSLIGLAGATDTQYF
D: .; V: TRBV5-6; size: .; J: TRBJ1-3; length: 14; DNA: TGTGCCAGCAGCTTAGGGGGAAGTGGAAACACCATATATTTT; CDR3: CASSLGGSGNTIYF
D: .; V: TRBV4-2; size: .; J: TRBJ2-3; length: 17; DNA: TGTGCCAGCAGCCAACCACTAGTAGAGCAGTACACAGATACGCAGTATTTT; CDR3: CASSQPLVEQYTDTQYF
D: TRBD1; V: TRBV2; size: .; J: TRBJ2-7; length: 14; DNA: TGTGCCAGCAAGGGGACAGAGGGAAAACAGAAGCAGTACTTC; CDR3: CASKGTEGKQKQYF
D: .; V: TRBV12-3/TRBV12-4; size: .; J: TRBJ1-5; length: 13; DNA: TGTGCCAGCAGTCACCCGCAGAATCAGCCCCAGCATTTT; CDR3: CASSHPQNQPQHF
D: .; V: TRBV6-2/TRBV6-3; size: .; J: TRBJ2-1; length: 16; DNA: TGTGCCAGCAGTTACCTATGGCGGGGTGTCTTCAATGAGCAGTTCTTC; CDR3: CASSYLWRGVFNEQFF
D: .; V: TRBV2; size: many; J: TRBJ2-3; length: 14; DNA: TGTGCCAGCCTCAGACAGTCGCCCACAGATACGCAGTATTTT; CDR3: CASLRQSPTDTQYF